A single sample gave rise to the 24 T cell receptor beta chains below, sequenced in a study of T cells in Graves' hyperthyroidism and ophthalmopathy. TCR beta CDR3 sequences were amplified from RNA transcripts. The HTBI primer set was used in a first-round RT-PCR of the TCR CDR3. TCRdb reprocessed the multiplex PCR reads with MiXCR, giving one entry per CDR3 protein. The sample lists approximately 510,000 distinct CDR3 sequences, around 20% occurring once. The sequenced material came from blood. These receptors were collected from a man between 18 and 29 years old with Graves' hyperthyroidism.

This clonotype has at least ten counts. The rearrangement uses TRBV6-2 or TRBV6-3 and TRBJ1-1, with TRBD1 identical over 7 bases. V shed 6 bases and J 5 bases; nucleotides not matched to a gene: 18. From germline, CDR1 is MNHEY and CDR2 SVGEGT. The CDR3 runs to 17 residues. CDR3 amino acids: CASSLRVFDRARTEAFF. The CDR3 bases are TGTGCCAGCAGCCTAAGAGTATTCGACAGGGCGCGAACTGAAGCTTTCTTT.

V gene TRBV6-1 combines with J gene TRBJ2-4; 9 nucleotides align to TRBD1. Germline V CDR1 and CDR2: MNHNS, SASEGT. The CDR3 consists of 14 residues. Unmatched junction bases numbered 4, after V lost 6 bases and J lost 4 bases. Here the CDR3 reads CASRSGTGKNIQYF. The CDR3 DNA is TGTGCCAGCAGGTCCGGGACAGGGAAAAACATTCAGTACTTC.

This clonotype occurred many times. J is TRBJ1-1 and V is TRBV11-1, with D perhaps matching TRBD1 (5 bases). The germline gives CDR1 SGHAT, CDR2 FQDESV (reference sequence). V shed 6 bases and J shed 1 base, with 18 bases lying between them. This CDR3 region has 16 residues. The CDR3 reads CASRGVETLENTEAFF. CDR3 DNA: TGTGCCAGCAGGGGGGTGGAGACTCTGGAGAACACTGAAGCTTTCTTT. Filled out from reference TRBV11-1 and TRBJ1-1, the complete variable domain reads EAEVAQSPRYKITEKSQAVAFWCDPISGHATLYWYRQILGQGPELLVQFQDESVVDDSQLPKDRFSAERLKGVDSTLKIQPAELGDSAMYLCASRGVETLENTEAFFGQGTRLTVV.

As to this clonotype: With a much larger clone just one base away, this may be a read error. The CDR3 does not end in the conserved phenylalanine or tryptophan, so this is likely a read error. V usage is TRBV6-5 and J usage is TRBJ2-5; no reliable D call. The CDR3 extends over 12 amino acids. The germline gives CDR1 MNHEY, CDR2 SVGAGI. Trimming removed 7 bases at V and 1 base at J, with 7 bases between. CDR3 amino acids: CASKGAQETQYL. CDR3 nucleotide sequence: TGTGCCAGCAAAGGAGCCCAAGAGACCCAGTACCTC.

The chain joins TRBV20-1 to TRBJ1-1, with D possibly matching TRBD1 (6 bases). Germline CDR1 is DFQATT and CDR2 is SNEGSKA (reference sequence). With 0 bases removed from V and 4 bases from J, the gap between germline ends came to 9 bases. CDR3 length: 13 amino acids. CDR3 nucleotide sequence: TGCAGTGCTAGAGATAAGGGGGTCACTGAAGCTTTCTTT. Residues: CSARDKGVTEAFF.

This clonotype has a count of ten or more. The V call is TRBV30, the J call TRBJ1-3; TRBD1 agrees at 7 bases. The CDR3 totals 14 residues. Losses at the gene ends were 2 bases for V and 0 bases for J; bases not matched to a gene: 1. Per the germline V gene, CDR1 is GTSNPN and CDR2 is SVGIG (reference sequence). CDR3 in DNA: TGTGCCTGGAGTCGGACAGGCTCTGGAAACACCATATATTTT. Its translation is CAWSRTGSGNTIYF.

This clonotype was seen a few times. The CDR3: CASSRTRRGAGELFF. The CDR3 DNA is TGTGCCAGCAGCAGGACTAGGAGAGGGGCCGGGGAGCTGTTTTTT. The chain uses TRBV6-2 or TRBV6-3 and TRBJ2-2; TRBD2 matches 7 bases. V was pared by 6 bases and J by 6 bases, with 10 bases of the junction left unmatched. The CDR3 covers 15 residues. CDR1 is MNHEY, CDR2 SVGEGT, per germline.

This clonotype was detected many times. The chain links TRBV19 to TRBJ1-5; D is undetermined. Germline loops: CDR1 LNHDA, CDR2 SQIVND (reference sequence). Trimming left V 2 bases short and J 1 base short, with 9 bases between. The length of the CDR3 is 15 residues. CDR3 loop: CASSIRAGSNQPQHF. DNA of the CDR3: TGTGCCAGTAGTATAAGGGCAGGAAGCAATCAGCCCCAGCATTTT. Using reference TRBV19 and TRBJ1-5 for the parts outside the CDR3, the full variable domain is DGGITQSPKYLFRKEGQNVTLSCEQNLNHDAMYWYRQDPGQGLRLIYYSQIVNDFQKGDIAEGYSVSREKKESFPLTVTSAQKNPTAFYLCASSIRAGSNQPQHFGDGTRLSIL.

The chain carries TRBV6-1 and TRBJ1-2, with 7 bases identical to TRBD1. J was trimmed by 8 bases and V by 8 bases; bases with no gene match: 8. CDR1 is MNHNS and CDR2 is SASEGT in the germline V gene. There are 12 residues in the CDR3. In DNA form, the CDR3 reads TGTGCCAGCGGGACAGTCAATGGAGGCTACACCTTC. Its protein product is CASGTVNGGYTF.

This clonotype was seen repeatedly, ten times or more. The chain is built from TRBV28 and TRBJ1-1, with D unresolved. This CDR3 region has 11 residues. Germline CDR1 MDHEN, CDR2 SYDVKM. With 3 bases removed from V and 10 bases from J, the gap between germline ends came to 9 bases. The CDR3 reads CASSLRYLAFF. The DNA for the CDR3 is TGTGCCAGCAGTTTGCGGTACTTAGCTTTCTTT.

This clonotype appeared many times. V is TRBV9 and J is TRBJ2-7; possible D gene TRBD1, 5 bases. The CDR3 is 15 residues long. V dropped 0 bases and J dropped 0 bases, with 10 bases sitting between them. The V gene's germline CDR1 is SGDLS and CDR2 YYNGEE. DNA of the CDR3: TGTGCCAGCAGCGTAGCGACAGAGAGCTCCTACGAGCAGTACTTC. Translating gives CASSVATESSYEQYF.

There are many counts of this clonotype. CDR3 in amino acids: CASSETDYGYTF. The DNA of the CDR3 is TGTGCCAGCAGTGAGACGGACTATGGCTACACCTTC. The chain links TRBV6-1 to TRBJ1-2; D remains ambiguous. V was cut by 3 bases and J by 3 bases, with 5 bases left in between. Germline assignment: CDR1 MNHNS and CDR2 SASEGT. This CDR3 has 12 residues.

The chain is built from TRBV12-5 and TRBJ2-1; D unresolved. Germline CDR1 reads LGHNT; CDR2 reads FRNRAP. There are 11 residues in the CDR3. The ends were cut back, 3 bases at V and 10 bases at J, with 7 bases in the middle. The CDR3 region is CASGLRLEQFF. The CDR3 DNA sequence: TGTGCTAGTGGTTTAAGGCTCGAGCAGTTCTTC.

This clonotype was seen ten or more times. The chain is built from TRBV12-3 or TRBV12-4 and TRBJ1-2; D ambiguous. The V and J ends lost 4 bases and 5 bases respectively, with 5 bases between them. The CDR3 contains 11 residues. CDR3 sequence reads: CASSSGYGYTF. The CDR3 coding sequence is TGTGCCAGCAGTTCCGGATATGGCTACACCTTC.

Many counts were recorded for this clonotype. The chain uses TRBV3-1 and TRBJ2-5, with TRBD2 as a possible D gene (5 bases). CDR1 and CDR2 from the germline V gene are LGHDT and YNNKEL (reference sequence). Between the trimmed V and J ends, which lost 4 bases and 2 bases, there was a span of 14 bases. The CDR3 is 15 residues long. CDR3 nucleotides: TGTGCCAGCAGCCCCTACGGACTGTCACAAGAGACCCAGTACTTC. Protein product: CASSPYGLSQETQYF.

The rearrangement joins TRBV12-3 or TRBV12-4 to TRBJ2-7; D tentatively fits TRBD1 or TRBD2 (7 bases each). The CDR3 covers 15 residues. V was pared by 6 bases and J by 1 base, with 16 bases between. As DNA, the CDR3 is TGTGCCAGCAGGGGGGGGACAGACCCGTCCTACGAGCAGTACTTC. Encoded protein: CASRGGTDPSYEQYF.

This clonotype showed up many times. This chain uses TRBV11-2 with TRBJ1-5; D remains ambiguous. Germline V gives CDR1 SGHAT, CDR2 FQNNGV. The CDR3 has 13 amino acids. Trimming removed 1 base from V and 7 bases from J, with 8 bases in between. DNA for the CDR3: TGTGCCAGCAGCTTAGGGGAGGCACAGCCCCAGCATTTT. Translated, it gives CASSLGEAQPQHF.

At least ten counts were recorded for this clonotype. This rearrangement joins TRBV7-8 to TRBJ2-2; TRBD2 is a possible D gene (5 bases). Trimming stripped 1 base from V and 9 bases from J, with 9 bases between. The germline gives CDR1 SGHVS, CDR2 FQNEAQ. The CDR3 length is 13 residues. The CDR3 bases are TGTGCCAGCAGCTTAGAGGCTAGCCGGGAGCTGTTTTTT. It codes for CASSLEASRELFF.

This clonotype occurred many times. This chain links TRBV9 with TRBJ1-1, with D unclear. V lost 0 bases, J lost 8 bases, and 14 bases lay in between. Germline assignment: CDR1 SGDLS and CDR2 YYNGEE. The CDR3 totals 14 residues. CDR3 in amino acids: CASSVAYGEGEAFF. DNA of the CDR3: TGTGCCAGCAGCGTAGCTTACGGGGAAGGGGAAGCTTTCTTT.

Only a few counts were recorded for this clonotype. The CDR3 loop reads CATSEATFGTQYF. CDR3 nucleotides: TGTGCCACCAGTGAGGCCACATTCGGGACCCAGTACTTC. V usage is TRBV24-1 and J usage is TRBJ2-5; D is unresolved. Trimming removed 4 bases at V and 7 bases at J, with 12 bases between. CDR3 length: 13 amino acids. Germline CDR1 and CDR2: KGHDR and SFDVKD.

This clonotype has more than one count but fewer than ten. It may be a read error: a sequence one base away is much more abundant. The conserved phenylalanine or tryptophan is not found at the CDR3 terminus, so this likely reflects a read error. The genes are TRBV7-8 and TRBJ2-7; D is unresolved. This CDR3 is built from 13 residues. Germline lookup yields CDR1 SGHVS and CDR2 FQNEAQ. The V and J ends lost 1 base and 8 bases respectively, with 12 bases between them. The CDR3 sequence: CASSLEINKQQYL. DNA of the CDR3: TGTGCCAGCAGCTTAGAGATAAACAAGCAGCAGTACCTC.

This chain uses TRBV9 with TRBJ2-7; no firm D call. Germline V lookup: CDR1 SGDLS, CDR2 YYNGEE. This CDR3 is 14 amino acids long. V dropped 4 bases and J dropped 6 bases, with 17 bases sitting between them. In DNA, the CDR3 is TGTGCCAGCAGCCCCGACTTGCTTCGTGGCGAGCAGTACTTC. This codes for CASSPDLLRGEQYF.

The rearrangement uses TRBV20-1 and TRBJ1-1; 8 nucleotides match TRBD1. CDR3 size: 15 residues. In germline, CDR1 is DFQATT, CDR2 SNEGSKA (reference sequence). Trimming removed 0 bases from V and 4 bases from J; junction bases left unmatched: 7. The CDR3, as DNA: TGCAGTGCTAGAGATCCGGGACAGGCGTCCACTGAAGCTTTCTTT. Encoded protein: CSARDPGQASTEAFF.

This clonotype was seen a few times. The chain uses TRBV28 and TRBJ1-2; TRBD1 agrees at 9 bases. J gave up 3 bases and V 6 bases, and 14 bases lay outside the gene matches. The CDR3 sequence is 17 residues long. Germline V gene sequence: CDR1 MDHEN, CDR2 SYDVKM. CDR3 amino acids: CASSYPTRQGDYYGYTF. DNA for the CDR3: TGTGCCAGCAGCTATCCTACCCGACAGGGGGATTACTATGGCTACACCTTC.